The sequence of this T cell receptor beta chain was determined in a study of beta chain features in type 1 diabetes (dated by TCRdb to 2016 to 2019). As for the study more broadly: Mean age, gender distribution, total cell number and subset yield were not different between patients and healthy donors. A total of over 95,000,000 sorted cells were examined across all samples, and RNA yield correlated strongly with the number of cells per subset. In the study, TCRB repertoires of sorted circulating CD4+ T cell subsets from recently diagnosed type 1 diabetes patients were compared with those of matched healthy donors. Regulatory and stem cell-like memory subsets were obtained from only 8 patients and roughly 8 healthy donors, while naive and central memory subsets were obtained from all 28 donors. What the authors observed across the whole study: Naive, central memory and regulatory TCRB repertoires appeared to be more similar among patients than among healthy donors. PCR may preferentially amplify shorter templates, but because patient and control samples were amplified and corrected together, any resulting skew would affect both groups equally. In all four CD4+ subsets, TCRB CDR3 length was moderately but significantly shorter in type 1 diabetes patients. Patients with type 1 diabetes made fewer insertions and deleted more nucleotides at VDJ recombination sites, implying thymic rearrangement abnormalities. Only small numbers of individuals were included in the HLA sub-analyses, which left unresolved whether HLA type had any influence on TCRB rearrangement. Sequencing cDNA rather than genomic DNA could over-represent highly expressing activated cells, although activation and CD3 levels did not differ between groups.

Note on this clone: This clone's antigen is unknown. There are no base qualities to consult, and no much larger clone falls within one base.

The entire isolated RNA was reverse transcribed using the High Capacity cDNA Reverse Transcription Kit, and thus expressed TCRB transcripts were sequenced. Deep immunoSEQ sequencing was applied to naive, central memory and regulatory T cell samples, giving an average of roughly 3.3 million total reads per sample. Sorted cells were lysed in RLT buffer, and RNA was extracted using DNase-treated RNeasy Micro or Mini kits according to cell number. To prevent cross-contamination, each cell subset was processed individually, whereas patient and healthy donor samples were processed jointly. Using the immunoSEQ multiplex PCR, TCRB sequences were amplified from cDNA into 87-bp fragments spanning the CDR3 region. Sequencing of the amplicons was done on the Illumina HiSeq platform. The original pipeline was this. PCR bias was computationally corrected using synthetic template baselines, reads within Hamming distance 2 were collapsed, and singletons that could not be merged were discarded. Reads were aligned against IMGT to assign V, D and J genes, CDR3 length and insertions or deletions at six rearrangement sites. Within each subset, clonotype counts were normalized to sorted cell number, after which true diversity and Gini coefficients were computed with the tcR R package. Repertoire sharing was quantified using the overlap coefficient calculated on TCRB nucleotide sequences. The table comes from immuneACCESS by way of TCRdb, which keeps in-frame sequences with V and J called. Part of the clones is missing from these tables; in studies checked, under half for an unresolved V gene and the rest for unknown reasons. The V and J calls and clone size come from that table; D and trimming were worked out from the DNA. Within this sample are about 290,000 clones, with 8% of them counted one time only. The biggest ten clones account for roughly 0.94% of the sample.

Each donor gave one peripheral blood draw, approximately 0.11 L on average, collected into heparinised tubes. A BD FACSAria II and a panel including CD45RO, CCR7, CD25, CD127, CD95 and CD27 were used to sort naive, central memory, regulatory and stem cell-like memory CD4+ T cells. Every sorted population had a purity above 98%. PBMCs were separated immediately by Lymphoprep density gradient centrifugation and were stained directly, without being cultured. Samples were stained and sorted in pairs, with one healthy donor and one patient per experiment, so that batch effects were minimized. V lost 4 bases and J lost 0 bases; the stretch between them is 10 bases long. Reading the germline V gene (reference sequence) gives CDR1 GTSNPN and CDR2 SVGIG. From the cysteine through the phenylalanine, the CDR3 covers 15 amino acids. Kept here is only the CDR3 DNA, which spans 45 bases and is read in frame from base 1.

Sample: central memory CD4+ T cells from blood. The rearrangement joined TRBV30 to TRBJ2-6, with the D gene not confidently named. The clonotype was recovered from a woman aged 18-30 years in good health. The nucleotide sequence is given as TGTGCCTGGACGGTGCAGCACTCTGGGGCCAACGTCCTGACTTTC. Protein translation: CAWTVQHSGANVLTF.